This T cell receptor beta chain came from a study of T cell responses to AZD1222 COVID-19 vaccine. This clone was observed once. The target antigen is unknown. Looked up from germline, CDR1 is MNHEY and CDR2 is SVGEGT. The V gene end was trimmed by 5 bases and the J gene end by 2 bases; junction bases not matched to a gene: 8. This CDR3 spans 15 amino acids. Produced via immunoSEQ multiplex PCR; TCRdb's table is partial and in-frame only. The sample lists approximately 99,000 clones, about 86% occurring once. Study-wide findings and caveats: After the peak T cell response, and only then, were repertoires sampled.

Sequences were derived from peripheral blood, sampled on day 0 of AZD1222 vaccination. This clonotype was sampled from an adult in good health. The rearrangement links TRBV6-2 or TRBV6-3 to TRBJ1-2; the match to TRBD1 covers 7 bases. The CDR3 is CASSQTKGQNYGYTF. Here the CDR3 DNA reads TGTGCCAGCAGTCAAACGAAGGGACAGAACTATGGCTACACCTTC.